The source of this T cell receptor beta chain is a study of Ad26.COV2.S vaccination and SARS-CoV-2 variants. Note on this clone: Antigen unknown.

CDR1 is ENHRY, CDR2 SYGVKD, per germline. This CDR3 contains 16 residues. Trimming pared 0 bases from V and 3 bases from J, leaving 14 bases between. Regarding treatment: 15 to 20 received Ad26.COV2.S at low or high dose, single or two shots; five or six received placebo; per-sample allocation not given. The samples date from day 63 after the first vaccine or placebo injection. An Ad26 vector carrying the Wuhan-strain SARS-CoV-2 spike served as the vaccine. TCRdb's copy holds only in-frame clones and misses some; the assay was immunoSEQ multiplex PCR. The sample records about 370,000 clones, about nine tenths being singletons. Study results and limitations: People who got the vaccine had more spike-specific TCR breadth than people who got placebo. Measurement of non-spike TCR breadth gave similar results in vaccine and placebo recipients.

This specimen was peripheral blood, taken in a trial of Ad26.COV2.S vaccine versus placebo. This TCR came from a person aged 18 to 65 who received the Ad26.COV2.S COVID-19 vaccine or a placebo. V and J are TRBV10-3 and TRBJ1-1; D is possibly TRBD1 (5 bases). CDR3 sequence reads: CAISESGVGGDTEAFF. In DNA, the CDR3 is TGTGCCATCAGTGAGTCGGGGGTTGGGGGGGACACTGAAGCTTTCTTT.